The clone carrying this T cell receptor (beta chain) has a single count. The J segment lost 1 base and the V segment lost 2 bases, leaving 10 bases of the junction unmatched. CDR3 length equals 17 residues. Germline CDR1 and CDR2: MGHDK and SYGVNS. TCRdb's copy holds only in-frame clones and misses some; the assay was immunoSEQ multiplex PCR. The data show approximately 30,000 clones, with 91% seen just once and 3.5% to 5% held by the top ten. This specimen comes from a study of T cell changes during pregnancy in multiple sclerosis. This sequence joins TRBV25-1 and TRBJ1-1; TRBD1 matches 7 bases. This TCR came from a female donor in good health, enrolled as a control in a pregnancy study. This sample comprised CD8+ T cells from peripheral blood mononuclear cells, obtained in the second trimester of pregnancy. In DNA form, the CDR3 reads TGTGCCAGCAGTGAACCCCTTAACAACAGGGGGAACACTGAAGCTTTCTTT. This gives the protein CASSEPLNNRGNTEAFF.